This T cell receptor (beta chain) comes out of a study of monozygotic twins with inflammatory bowel disease. Notes on the study in general: Healthy twins showed more clonotype sharing with others than IBD patients, especially patients with disease activity. Distinguishing T cell subtypes was not possible.

cDNA for each sample came from eight separate reactions. Template switching incorporated UMIs with a 6-nucleotide sample barcode. After re-calling the 5' RACE reads, TCRdb lists one entry per CDR3 protein, DNA absent. The table gives nearly 450,000 distinct CDR3 sequences; the top ten clones make up roughly 2.2% of it. About this clonotype itself: Antigen specificity is unknown.

The CDR3 extends over 14 amino acids. CDR1 and CDR2 (germline): MNHNS, SASEGT. This chain joins TRBV6-1 and TRBJ2-1; TCRdb's D call of TRBD2 is untestable without DNA. The TCR was taken from a human donor with ulcerative colitis or Crohn's disease, or a healthy co-twin of an affected twin (not recorded which). Sequenced input: blood. This CDR3 is CASRSLAVYNEQFF.